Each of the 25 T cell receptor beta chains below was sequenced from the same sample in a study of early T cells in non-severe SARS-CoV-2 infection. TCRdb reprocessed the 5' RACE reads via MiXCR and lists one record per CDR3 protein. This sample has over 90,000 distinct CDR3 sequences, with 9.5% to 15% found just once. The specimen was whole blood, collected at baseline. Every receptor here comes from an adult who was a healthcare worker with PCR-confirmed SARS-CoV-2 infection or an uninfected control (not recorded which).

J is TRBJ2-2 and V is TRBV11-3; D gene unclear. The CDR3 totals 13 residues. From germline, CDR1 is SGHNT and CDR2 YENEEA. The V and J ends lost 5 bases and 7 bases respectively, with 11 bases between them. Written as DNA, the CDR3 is TGTGCCAGCAGCCGAGATCGGAGCGGGGAGCTGTTTTTT. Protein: CASSRDRSGELFF.

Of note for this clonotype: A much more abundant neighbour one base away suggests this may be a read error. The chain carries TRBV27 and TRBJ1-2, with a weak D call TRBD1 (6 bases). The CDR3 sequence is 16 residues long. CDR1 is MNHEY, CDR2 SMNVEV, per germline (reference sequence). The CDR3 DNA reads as TGTTCCAGCAGTTTTCGGGCCGGGGGGCAGGGATATGGCTACACCTTC. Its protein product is CSSSFRAGGQGYGYTF.

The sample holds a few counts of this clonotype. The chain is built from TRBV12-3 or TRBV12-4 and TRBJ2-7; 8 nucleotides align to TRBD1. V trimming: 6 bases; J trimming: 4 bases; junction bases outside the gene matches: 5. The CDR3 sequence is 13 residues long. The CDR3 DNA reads TGTGCCAGCAGGGGGGACAGGAGGTACGAGCAGTACTTC. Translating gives CASRGDRRYEQYF.

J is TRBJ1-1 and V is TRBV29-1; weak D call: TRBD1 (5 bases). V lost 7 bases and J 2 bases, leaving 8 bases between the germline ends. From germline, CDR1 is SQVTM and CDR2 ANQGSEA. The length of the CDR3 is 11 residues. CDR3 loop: CSGGPNTEAFF. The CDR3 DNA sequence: TGCAGCGGGGGACCAAACACTGAAGCTTTCTTT.

CDR3 residues: CASSPPQYNEQFF. The CDR3, as DNA: TGTGCCAGCAGTCCCCCGCAGTACAATGAGCAGTTCTTC. V usage is TRBV27 and J usage is TRBJ2-1; D unresolved. Trimming took off 5 bases at V and 4 bases at J, with 9 bases between the two ends. The CDR3 length is 13 residues. CDR1 MNHEY and CDR2 SMNVEV come from the germline V gene (reference sequence).

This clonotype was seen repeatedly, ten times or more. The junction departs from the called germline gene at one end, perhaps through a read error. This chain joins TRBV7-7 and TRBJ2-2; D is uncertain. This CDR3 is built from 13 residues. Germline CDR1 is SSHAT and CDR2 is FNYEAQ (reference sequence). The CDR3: CASSPIRTGELFF. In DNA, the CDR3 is TGTGCTAGCAGCCCTATCCGCACCGGGGAGCTGTTTTTT.

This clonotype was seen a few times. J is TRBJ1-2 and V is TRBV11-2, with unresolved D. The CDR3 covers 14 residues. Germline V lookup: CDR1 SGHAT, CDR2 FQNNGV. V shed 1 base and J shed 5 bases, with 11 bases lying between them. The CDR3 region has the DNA TGTGCCAGCAGCTTAGGAGAGGGAAGGTATGGCTACACCTTC. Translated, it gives CASSLGEGRYGYTF.

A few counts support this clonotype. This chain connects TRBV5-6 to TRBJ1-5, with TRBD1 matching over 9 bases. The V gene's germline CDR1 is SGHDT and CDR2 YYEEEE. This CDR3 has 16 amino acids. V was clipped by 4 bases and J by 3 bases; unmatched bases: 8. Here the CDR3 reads CASSLLGTGLNQPQHF. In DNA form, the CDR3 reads TGTGCCAGCAGCCTTCTTGGGACAGGGCTCAATCAGCCCCAGCATTTT.

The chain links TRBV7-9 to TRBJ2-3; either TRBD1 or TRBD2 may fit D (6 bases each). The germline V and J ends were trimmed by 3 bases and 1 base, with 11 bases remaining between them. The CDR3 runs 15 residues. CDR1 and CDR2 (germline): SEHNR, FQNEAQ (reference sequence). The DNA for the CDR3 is TGTGCCAGCAGCTTTGGGGGGCTGGGCACAGATACGCAGTATTTT. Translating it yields CASSFGGLGTDTQYF.

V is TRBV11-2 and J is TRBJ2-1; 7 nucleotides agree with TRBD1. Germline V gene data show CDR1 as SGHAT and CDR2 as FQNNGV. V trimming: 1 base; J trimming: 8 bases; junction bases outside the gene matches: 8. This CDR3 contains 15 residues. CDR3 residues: CASSLGAQGEYEQFF. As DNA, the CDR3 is TGTGCCAGCAGCTTAGGAGCCCAGGGGGAGTATGAGCAGTTCTTC.

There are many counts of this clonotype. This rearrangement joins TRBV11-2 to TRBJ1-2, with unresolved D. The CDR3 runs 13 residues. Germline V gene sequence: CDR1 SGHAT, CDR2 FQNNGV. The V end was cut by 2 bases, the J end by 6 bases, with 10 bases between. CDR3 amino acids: CASSLLVGNGYTF. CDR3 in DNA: TGTGCCAGCAGCTTATTGGTCGGAAATGGCTACACCTTC.

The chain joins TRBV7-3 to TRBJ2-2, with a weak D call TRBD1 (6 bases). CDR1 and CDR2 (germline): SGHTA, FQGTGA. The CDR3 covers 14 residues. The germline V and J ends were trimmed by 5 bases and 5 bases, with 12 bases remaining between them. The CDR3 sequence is CASSAQGWTGELFF. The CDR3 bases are TGTGCCAGCAGCGCGCAGGGGTGGACCGGGGAGCTGTTTTTT.

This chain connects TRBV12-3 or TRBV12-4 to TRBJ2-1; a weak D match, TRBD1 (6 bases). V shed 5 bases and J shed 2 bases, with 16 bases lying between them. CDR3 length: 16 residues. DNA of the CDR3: TGTGCCAGCAGTCCCGGACAGATAATACCCTACAATGAGCAGTTCTTC. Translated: CASSPGQIIPYNEQFF.

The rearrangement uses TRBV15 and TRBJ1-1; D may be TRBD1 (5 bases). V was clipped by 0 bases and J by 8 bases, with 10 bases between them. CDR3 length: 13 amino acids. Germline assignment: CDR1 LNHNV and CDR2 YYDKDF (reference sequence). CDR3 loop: CATSRDQYREAFF. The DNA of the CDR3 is TGTGCCACCAGCAGAGATCAGTACAGGGAAGCTTTCTTT. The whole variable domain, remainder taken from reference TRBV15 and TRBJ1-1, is DAMVIQNPRYQVTQFGKPVTLSCSQTLNHNVMYWYQQKSSQAPKLLFHYYDKDFNNEADTPDNFQSRRPNTSFCFLDIRSPGLGDTAMYLCATSRDQYREAFFGQGTRLTVV.

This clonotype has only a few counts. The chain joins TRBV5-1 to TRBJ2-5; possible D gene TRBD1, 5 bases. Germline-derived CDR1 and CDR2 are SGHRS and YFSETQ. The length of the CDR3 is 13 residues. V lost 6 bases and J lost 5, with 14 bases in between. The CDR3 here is CASKAGNGETQYF. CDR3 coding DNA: TGCGCCAGCAAGGCAGGGAATGGGGAGACCCAGTACTTC.

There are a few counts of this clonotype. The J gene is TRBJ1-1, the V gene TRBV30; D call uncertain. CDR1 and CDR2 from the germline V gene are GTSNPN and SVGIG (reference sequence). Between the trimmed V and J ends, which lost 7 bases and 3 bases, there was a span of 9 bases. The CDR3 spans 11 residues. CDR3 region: CASQRDTEAFF. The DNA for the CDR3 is TGTGCCTCTCAGAGAGACACTGAAGCTTTCTTT.

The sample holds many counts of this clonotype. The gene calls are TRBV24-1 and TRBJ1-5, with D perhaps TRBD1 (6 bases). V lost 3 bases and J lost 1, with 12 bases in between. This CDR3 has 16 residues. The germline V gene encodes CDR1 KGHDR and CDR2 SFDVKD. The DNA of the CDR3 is TGTGCCACCAGTGATGGGGGCGGAGGCAGCAATCAGCCCCAGCATTTT. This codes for CATSDGGGGSNQPQHF.

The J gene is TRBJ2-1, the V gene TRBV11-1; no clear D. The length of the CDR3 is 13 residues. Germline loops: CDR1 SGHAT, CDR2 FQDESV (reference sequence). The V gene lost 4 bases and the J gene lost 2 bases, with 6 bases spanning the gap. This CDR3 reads CASSSSAYNEQFF. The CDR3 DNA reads TGTGCCAGCAGCTCTTCAGCCTACAATGAGCAGTTCTTC.

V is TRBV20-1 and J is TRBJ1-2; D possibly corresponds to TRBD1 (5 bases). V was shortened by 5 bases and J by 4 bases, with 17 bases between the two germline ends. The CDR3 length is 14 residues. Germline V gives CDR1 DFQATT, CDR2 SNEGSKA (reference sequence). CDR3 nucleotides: TGCAGTGCTTTCAAGGACACGTTACTCTATGGCTACACCTTC. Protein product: CSAFKDTLLYGYTF.

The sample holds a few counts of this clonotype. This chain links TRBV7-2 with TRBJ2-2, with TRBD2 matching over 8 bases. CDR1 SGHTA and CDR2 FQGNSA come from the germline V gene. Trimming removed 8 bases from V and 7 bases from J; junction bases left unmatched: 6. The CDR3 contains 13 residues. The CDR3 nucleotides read TGTGCCAGCGGACGGGGGGGGAGCGGGGAGCTGTTTTTT. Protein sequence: CASGRGGSGELFF. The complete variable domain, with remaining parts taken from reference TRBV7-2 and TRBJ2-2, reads GAGVSQSPSNKVTEKGKDVELRCDPISGHTALYWYRQSLGQGLEFLIYFQGNSAPDKSGLPSDRFSAERTGGSVSTLTIQRTQQEDSAVYLCASGRGGSGELFFGEGSRLTVL.

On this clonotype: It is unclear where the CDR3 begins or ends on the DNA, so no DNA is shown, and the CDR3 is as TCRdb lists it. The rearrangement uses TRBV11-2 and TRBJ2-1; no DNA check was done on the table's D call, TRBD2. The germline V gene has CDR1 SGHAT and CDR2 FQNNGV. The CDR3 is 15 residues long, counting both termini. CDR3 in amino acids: CASSPSGRRAVLRFF.

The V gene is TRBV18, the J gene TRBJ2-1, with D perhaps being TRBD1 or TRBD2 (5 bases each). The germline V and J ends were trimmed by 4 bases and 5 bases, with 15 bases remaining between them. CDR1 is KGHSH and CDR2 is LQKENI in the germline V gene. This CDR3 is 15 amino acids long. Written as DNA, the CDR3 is TGTGCCAGCTCACAACGTATCGGGGCGAACAATGAGCAGTTCTTC. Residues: CASSQRIGANNEQFF.

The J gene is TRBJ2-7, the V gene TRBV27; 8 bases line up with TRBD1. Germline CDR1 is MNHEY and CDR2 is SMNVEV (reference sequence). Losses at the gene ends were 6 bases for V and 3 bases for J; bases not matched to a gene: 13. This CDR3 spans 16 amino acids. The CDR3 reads CASSPRQAGGNYEQYF. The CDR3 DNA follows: TGTGCCAGCAGCCCTAGACAGGCAGGGGGCAACTACGAGCAGTACTTC.

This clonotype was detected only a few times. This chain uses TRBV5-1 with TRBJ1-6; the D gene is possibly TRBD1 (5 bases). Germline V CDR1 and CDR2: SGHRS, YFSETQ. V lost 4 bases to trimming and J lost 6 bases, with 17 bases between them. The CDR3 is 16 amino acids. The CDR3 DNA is TGCGCCAGCAGCCGATCCCAGGGATTGAGTAATTCACCCCTCCACTTT. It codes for CASSRSQGLSNSPLHF.

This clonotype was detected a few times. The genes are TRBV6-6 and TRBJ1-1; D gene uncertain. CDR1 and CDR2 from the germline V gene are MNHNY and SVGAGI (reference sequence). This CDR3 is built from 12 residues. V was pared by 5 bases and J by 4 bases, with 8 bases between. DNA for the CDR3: TGTGCCAGCAGTCTTATCAGCACTGAAGCTTTCTTT. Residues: CASSLISTEAFF.